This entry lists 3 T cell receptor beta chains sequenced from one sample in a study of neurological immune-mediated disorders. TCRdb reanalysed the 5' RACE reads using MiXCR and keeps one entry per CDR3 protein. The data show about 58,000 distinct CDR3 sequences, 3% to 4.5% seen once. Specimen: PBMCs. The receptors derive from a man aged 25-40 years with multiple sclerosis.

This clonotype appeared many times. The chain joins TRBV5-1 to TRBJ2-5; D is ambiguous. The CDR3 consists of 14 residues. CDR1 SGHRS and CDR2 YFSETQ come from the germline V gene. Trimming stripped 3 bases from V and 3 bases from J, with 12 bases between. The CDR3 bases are TGCGCCAGCAGCTCCGGGTCGGCGAAAGAGACCCAGTACTTC. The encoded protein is CASSSGSAKETQYF.

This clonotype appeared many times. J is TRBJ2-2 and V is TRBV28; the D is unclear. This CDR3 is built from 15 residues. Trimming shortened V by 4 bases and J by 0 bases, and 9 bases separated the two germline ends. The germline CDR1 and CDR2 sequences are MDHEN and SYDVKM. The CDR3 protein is CASSSPSANTGELFF. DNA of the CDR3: TGTGCCAGCAGTTCCCCCAGCGCGAACACCGGGGAGCTGTTTTTT.

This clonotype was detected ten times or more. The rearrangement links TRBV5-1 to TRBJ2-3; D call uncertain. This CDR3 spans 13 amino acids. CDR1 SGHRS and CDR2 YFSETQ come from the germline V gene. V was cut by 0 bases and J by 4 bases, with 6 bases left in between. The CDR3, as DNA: TGCGCCAGCAGCTTGGAGTCCCCAGATACGCAGTATTTT. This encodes CASSLESPDTQYF. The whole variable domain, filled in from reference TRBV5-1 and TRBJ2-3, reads KAGVTQTPRYLIKTRGQQVTLSCSPISGHRSVSWYQQTPGQGLQFLFEYFSETQRNKGNFPGRFSGRQFSNSRSEMNVSTLELGDSALYLCASSLESPDTQYFGPGTRLTVL.